The rows below give T cell receptor beta chains drawn from one sample of a study of blood T cell repertoires in COVID-19. The protocol was immunoSEQ multiplex PCR, while the TCRdb copy is restricted to in-frame clones and leaves out a portion. The sample consists of 240,000 or so clones, about 80% of them appearing once. Sequenced sample: peripheral blood. Every receptor here comes from an elderly woman with acute or convalescent COVID-19. The CDR3 runs from the conserved cysteine through the conserved F or W. The order of the fields is D gene, V gene, clone size, CDR3 protein. A D gene is named only where the DNA matches it firmly. The listing skips clone size in some rows; elsewhere it reads once, few, many or a size class.

D: .
V: TRBV19
size: .
CDR3: CASSNQGRGQPQHF

D: TRBD1
V: TRBV19
size: once
CDR3: CASSLGQGPHEQYF

D: .
V: TRBV2
size: .
CDR3: CASTPQGSGEAFF

D: TRBD2
V: TRBV5-1
size: .
CDR3: CASSLGTSGGSEQFF

D: .
V: TRBV3-1/TRBV3-2
size: few
CDR3: CASSQGWRSSYEQYF

D: TRBD2
V: TRBV3-1/TRBV3-2
size: .
CDR3: CASSQVAGVAGLETQYF

D: .
V: TRBV2
size: .
CDR3: CASSEVMGANIQYF

D: TRBD1
V: TRBV28
size: .
CDR3: CASSGTDYARISGNTIYF

D: TRBD1
V: TRBV7-8
size: few
CDR3: CASSLPGGSGNTIYF

D: .
V: TRBV6-5
size: .
CDR3: CASSYKSRNTEAFF

D: TRBD1
V: TRBV18
size: .
CDR3: CASSFRDRGYNEQFF

D: TRBD1
V: TRBV19
size: .
CDR3: CATVGQGLYGYTF

D: TRBD1
V: TRBV4-1
size: few
CDR3: CASSQEGQGARYEQYF

D: .
V: TRBV19
size: .
CDR3: CASSMRGIANTGELFF

D: .
V: TRBV5-5
size: .
CDR3: CASSLTGGNTIYF

D: .
V: TRBV3-1/TRBV3-2
size: once
CDR3: CASSPQGIAEQFF

D: TRBD1
V: TRBV10-1
size: .
CDR3: CAGSPDRYSYEQYF

D: .
V: TRBV18
size: .
CDR3: CASSPDTGDQPQHF

D: .
V: TRBV6-1
size: .
CDR3: CASSERGGPNYGYTF

D: .
V: TRBV7-9
size: .
CDR3: CASSLGGRVGYTF

D: TRBD1
V: TRBV2
size: .
CDR3: CASRSDRGQFKNTEAFF

D: .
V: TRBV10-3
size: .
CDR3: CAITPDRYGYTF

D: .
V: TRBV3-1/TRBV3-2
size: .
CDR3: CASSQIATNSPLHF

D: TRBD1
V: TRBV19
size: .
CDR3: CASSLTGAVRGTDTQYF

D: TRBD1
V: TRBV6-5
size: few
CDR3: CASSLVPGGYGYTF

D: .
V: TRBV7-9
size: .
CDR3: CASSWGPGGVNEKLFF

D: TRBD1
V: TRBV19
size: .
CDR3: CASSTRDRGMYTEAFF

D: TRBD1
V: TRBV5-1
size: .
CDR3: CASSEGQMGYEQYF

D: TRBD2
V: TRBV28
size: .
CDR3: CASRRNPQRGGVSYNEQFF

D: TRBD1
V: TRBV4-2
size: .
CDR3: CASSRDRGPDTQYF

D: .
V: TRBV3-1/TRBV3-2
size: .
CDR3: CASSGRDTREKLFF

D: TRBD1
V: TRBV27
size: .
CDR3: CASSSTGYHEQYF

D: TRBD1
V: TRBV5-1
size: .
CDR3: CASSLGGQGSYEQYF

D: .
V: TRBV6-5
size: .
CDR3: CASSLNGLGSYEQYF

D: .
V: TRBV6-6
size: .
CDR3: CASSWRGGPGNTIYF

D: .
V: TRBV10-1
size: few
CDR3: CASSARQDRELFF

D: TRBD1
V: TRBV24-1
size: .
CDR3: CATSDRTGGDGGELFF

D: TRBD2
V: TRBV7-9
size: .
CDR3: CASIPAAGVNEQYF

D: .
V: TRBV12-3/TRBV12-4
size: .
CDR3: CASSSGGQPQHF

D: .
V: TRBV28
size: .
CDR3: CASSSMSLGGKVDF

D: .
V: TRBV24-1
size: once
CDR3: CATSDSKGLGYGYTF

D: TRBD1
V: TRBV6-5
size: .
CDR3: CASSQRTGGGEKLFF

D: .
V: TRBV5-6
size: once
CDR3: CASSLIGSGTDTQYF

D: .
V: TRBV6-6
size: .
CDR3: CASLGGGITGYTF

D: .
V: TRBV11-2
size: .
CDR3: CASSSAGLFYGYTF

D: .
V: TRBV7-9
size: .
CDR3: CASSLGRGVAGNTIYF

D: .
V: TRBV20-1
size: .
CDR3: CAGEWDTEAFF

D: TRBD1
V: TRBV6-5
size: .
CDR3: CARSPGQGAGNTIYF

D: .
V: TRBV29-1
size: many
CDR3: CSVEEGVGANVLTF

D: .
V: TRBV5-1
size: .
CDR3: CASSRELETQYF

D: TRBD1
V: TRBV15
size: .
CDR3: CATSRNMGQGAGETQYF

D: TRBD2
V: TRBV2
size: .
CDR3: CASSELAGFGELFF

D: TRBD1
V: TRBV7-8
size: .
CDR3: CASSDRGTGRSPLHF

D: TRBD2
V: TRBV28
size: .
CDR3: CASTNPSGARNEQFF

D: TRBD1
V: TRBV10-3
size: .
CDR3: CAISDRTGRTDTQYF

D: TRBD1
V: TRBV15
size: many
CDR3: CATSPGQYNEKLFF

D: TRBD2
V: TRBV2
size: .
CDR3: CAIRGLAGVGEQYF

D: .
V: TRBV19
size: .
CDR3: CASTPREGGSTEAFF

D: TRBD1
V: TRBV24-1
size: .
CDR3: CATSDMGDRGDEKLFF

D: .
V: TRBV3-1/TRBV3-2
size: .
CDR3: CASSKWSSGNYGYTF